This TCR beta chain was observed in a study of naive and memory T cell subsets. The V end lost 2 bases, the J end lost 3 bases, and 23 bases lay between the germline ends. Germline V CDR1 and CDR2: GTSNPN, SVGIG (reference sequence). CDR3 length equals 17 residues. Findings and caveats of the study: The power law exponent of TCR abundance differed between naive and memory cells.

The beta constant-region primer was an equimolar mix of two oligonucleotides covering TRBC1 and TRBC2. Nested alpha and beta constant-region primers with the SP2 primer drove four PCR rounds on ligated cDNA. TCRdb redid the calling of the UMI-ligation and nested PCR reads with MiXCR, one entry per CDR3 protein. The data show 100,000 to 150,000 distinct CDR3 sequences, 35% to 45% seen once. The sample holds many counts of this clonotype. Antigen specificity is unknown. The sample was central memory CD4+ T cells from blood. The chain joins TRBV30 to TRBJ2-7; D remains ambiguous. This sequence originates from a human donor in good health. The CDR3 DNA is TGTGCCTGGAGTCATGCCCCTCCGGGCGGCTTCGACTACGAGCAGTACTTC. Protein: CAWSHAPPGGFDYEQYF.